This entry lists 5 T cell receptor beta chains sequenced from one sample in a study of Ad26.COV2.S vaccination and SARS-CoV-2 variants (dated by TCRdb to 2020 to 2022). The treatment or condition label on this specimen signifies: approximately 18 received Ad26.COV2.S at low or high dose, single or two shots; roughly five received placebo; per-sample allocation not given. For vaccine and placebo recipients, the sequenced repertoires came from samples collected on day 63 after the first injection. The library relied on the immunoSEQ multiplex PCR assay. Held by TCRdb, this immuneACCESS table contains in-frame sequences only and omits some clones. Under half of the omission traces to an unresolved V gene where checked; the cause of the rest is unknown. For this sample the table gives around 450,000 clones, of which about nine tenths were detected only once. Approximately 1.7% of the sample comes from the top ten.

Sequencing was performed on peripheral blood, taken in a trial of Ad26.COV2.S vaccine versus placebo. Receptor source: a person aged 18-60 years who received the Ad26.COV2.S COVID-19 vaccine or a placebo.

The chain couples TRBV3-1 (or the pseudogene TRBV3-2) to TRBJ1-4, with TRBD1 matching over 7 bases. Unmatched junction bases numbered 4, after V lost 4 bases and J lost 2 bases. The CDR3 is 15 amino acids. Germline CDR1 LGHDT, CDR2 YNNKEL (reference sequence). CDR3: CASSRKTGTNEKLFF. The DNA for the CDR3 is TGTGCCAGCAGCCGAAAGACAGGGACTAATGAAAAACTGTTTTTT.

The V call is TRBV5-1, the J call TRBJ2-3, with D maybe TRBD1 (5 bases). Trimming pared 4 bases from V and 2 bases from J, leaving 17 bases between. Germline CDR1 is SGHRS and CDR2 is YFSETQ. The length of the CDR3 is 16 residues. Here the CDR3 reads CASSAQGGVSTDTQYF. The CDR3 bases are TGCGCCAGCAGCGCCCAGGGTGGAGTCTCCACAGATACGCAGTATTTT.

The rearrangement links TRBV5-1 to TRBJ1-6; D not certain. Germline CDR1 and CDR2: SGHRS and YFSETQ. The CDR3 has 18 amino acids. V gave up 3 bases and J gave up 4 bases, with 20 bases separating them. The CDR3 spells CASSWIPSTKNYNSPLHF. Here the CDR3 DNA reads TGCGCCAGCAGCTGGATCCCCTCTACAAAAAATTATAATTCACCCCTCCACTTT.

J is TRBJ1-5 and V is TRBV20-1; the D gene is possibly TRBD1 (5 bases). V was cut by 6 bases and J by 7 bases, with 13 bases left in between. From germline, CDR1 is DFQATT and CDR2 SNEGSKA (reference sequence). The CDR3 runs 12 residues. CDR3 in DNA: TGCAGTGCGAGTCGGGGGAGGCAGCCCCAGCATTTT. It is translated as CSASRGRQPQHF.

The genes are TRBV23-1 and TRBJ2-7; 7 positions agree with TRBD2. TRBV23-1 carries the ORF label, with uncertain function. The CDR3 consists of 14 residues. Germline trimming cut 0 bases from V and 2 bases from J; bases unmatched to any gene: 1. CDR3 nucleotide sequence: TGCGCCAGCAGTCAATCGGCGGGAGCCTACGAGCAGTACTTC. Its translation: CASSQSAGAYEQYF.